A single sample gave rise to the 23 T cell receptor beta chains below, sequenced in a study of Graves' ophthalmopathy and Graves' hyperthyroidism. Amplifying from RNA transcripts, the study obtained TCR beta CDR3 regions. First-round RT-PCR with HTBI primers preceded a second-round multiplex PCR. TCRdb recomputed calls from the multiplex PCR reads with MiXCR, one row per CDR3 protein. The table shows hundreds of thousands of distinct CDR3 sequences, with about 20% occurring only once. Sequencing was performed on peripheral blood. Receptors originate from a woman aged 18-30 years with stable Graves' hyperthyroidism. Some clones in this sample may be carry-over from other donors' samples.

There are many counts of this clonotype. The DNA of the CDR3 is TGTGCCAGCAGCCAACTTAAGGGAGTGAAGAGCAATCAGCCCCAGCATTTT. This encodes CASSQLKGVKSNQPQHF. The chain is built from TRBV14 and TRBJ1-5; no reliable D call. Germline CDR1 SGHDN, CDR2 FVKESK. The ends were cut back, 2 bases at V and 1 base at J, with 15 bases in the middle. The length of the CDR3 is 17 residues.

This clonotype was found many times. The chain has TRBV7-2 and TRBJ2-5; D gene unclear. Trimming cost V 1 base and J 0 bases, with 9 bases left between them. The germline CDR1 and CDR2 sequences are SGHTA and FQGNSA. This CDR3 is built from 15 residues. The CDR3 sequence is CASSLGITYQETQYF. CDR3 nucleotide sequence: TGTGCCAGCAGCTTAGGGATAACGTACCAAGAGACCCAGTACTTC.

Ten or more counts support this clonotype. V is TRBV12-3 or TRBV12-4 and J is TRBJ2-5; D is uncertain. The germline V and J ends were trimmed by 5 bases and 5 bases, with 12 bases remaining between them. This CDR3 comprises 13 residues. CDR3 protein: CASSRAATETQYF. CDR3 nucleotides: TGTGCCAGCAGTCGGGCGGCTACGGAGACCCAGTACTTC.

Ten or more counts support this clonotype. V and J are TRBV6-5 and TRBJ1-2; D possibly corresponds to TRBD1 (6 bases). Trimming shortened V by 6 bases and J by 4 bases, and 18 bases separated the two germline ends. The CDR3 is 15 residues long. Germline-derived CDR1 and CDR2 are MNHEY and SVGAGI. The CDR3 nucleotides are TGTGCCAGCAGACTCACAGGGACTAGTTCCTATGGCTACACCTTC. As protein: CASRLTGTSSYGYTF.

At least ten counts were recorded for this clonotype. The genes are TRBV5-1 and TRBJ2-7; D not certain. Germline CDR1 SGHRS, CDR2 YFSETQ. Trimming took 5 bases from V and 0 from J, leaving 12 bases between them. This CDR3 region has 14 residues. The CDR3 region has the DNA TGCGCCAGCAGTGCGAGTCGTAGCTCCTACGAGCAGTACTTC. Protein sequence: CASSASRSSYEQYF. Together with reference TRBV5-1 and TRBJ2-7, the CDR3 gives the full variable domain: KAGVTQTPRYLIKTRGQQVTLSCSPISGHRSVSWYQQTPGQGLQFLFEYFSETQRNKGNFPGRFSGRQFSNSRSEMNVSTLELGDSALYLCASSASRSSYEQYFGPGTRLTVT.

This clonotype was seen only a few times. The chain links TRBV7-8 to TRBJ2-7, with D possibly being TRBD1 (6 bases). CDR3 length: 13 amino acids. Trimming cost V 0 bases and J 10 bases, with 13 bases left between them. The germline V gene encodes CDR1 SGHVS and CDR2 FQNEAQ. CDR3 protein: CASSLAGQRNQYF. The CDR3 DNA reads TGTGCCAGCAGCTTAGCCGGACAGAGGAATCAGTACTTC.

In its sample, this clonotype was seen many times. The chain is built from TRBV5-1 and TRBJ2-7; TRBD1 matches at 8 bases. From germline, CDR1 is SGHRS and CDR2 YFSETQ. CDR3 length equals 16 residues. V was clipped by 6 bases and J by 1 base; unmatched bases: 12. CDR3 sequence reads: CASTDQATGASYEQYF. CDR3 nucleotides: TGCGCCAGCACCGATCAGGCGACAGGGGCATCCTACGAGCAGTACTTC. Using reference TRBV5-1 and TRBJ2-7 for the parts outside the CDR3, the full variable domain is KAGVTQTPRYLIKTRGQQVTLSCSPISGHRSVSWYQQTPGQGLQFLFEYFSETQRNKGNFPGRFSGRQFSNSRSEMNVSTLELGDSALYLCASTDQATGASYEQYFGPGTRLTVT.

There are many counts of this clonotype. The V and J genes are TRBV12-3 or TRBV12-4 and TRBJ2-5; D not certain. V lost 3 bases, J lost 3 bases, and 11 bases lay in between. There are 14 residues in the CDR3. CDR3 region: CASSFARLEETQYF. CDR3 in DNA: TGTGCCAGCAGTTTTGCTAGGTTAGAAGAGACCCAGTACTTC.

This clonotype was seen many times. This CDR3 is CASSLPLSYEQYF. For the CDR3, the DNA is TGTGCCAGCAGCTTGCCCCTCTCCTACGAGCAGTACTTC. This chain joins TRBV7-2 and TRBJ2-7; D is unresolved. This CDR3 has 13 amino acids. CDR1 SGHTA and CDR2 FQGNSA come from the germline V gene. Deletions cut 3 bases from V and 0 bases from J, with 6 bases between.

This clonotype was recorded at least ten times. The chain links TRBV10-3 to TRBJ1-1; 9 bases are a match to TRBD1. The CDR3 sequence is 15 residues long. CDR1 and CDR2 from the germline V gene are ENHRY and SYGVKD. V lost 2 bases to trimming and J lost 4 bases; unmatched junction nucleotides: 5. DNA for the CDR3: TGTGCCATCAGTGAGAGGGGACAGGGTGGCACTGAAGCTTTCTTT. This translates into CAISERGQGGTEAFF.

This clonotype was counted many times. This sequence joins TRBV10-3 and TRBJ1-6; 7 nucleotides match TRBD1. The length of the CDR3 is 14 residues. The germline gives CDR1 ENHRY, CDR2 SYGVKD. After removal of 8 bases from V and 5 bases from J, the junction contained 6 bases not matched to a gene. The CDR3 reads CAIRGDRDNSPLHF. The CDR3, as DNA: TGTGCCATCCGGGGCGACAGGGATAATTCACCCCTCCACTTT.

Many counts were recorded for this clonotype. This sequence joins TRBV12-3 or TRBV12-4 and TRBJ1-2; 11 nucleotides line up with TRBD1. This CDR3 is 14 amino acids long. The V and J ends lost 5 bases and 7 bases, in that order; junction bases with no gene match: 6. CDR3 protein: CASSPGQGAFGYTF. Written as DNA, the CDR3 is TGTGCCAGCAGTCCTGGACAGGGGGCGTTTGGCTACACCTTC.

V and J are TRBV6-5 and TRBJ2-5, with TRBD2 matching over 8 bases. Germline loops: CDR1 MNHEY, CDR2 SVGAGI. The CDR3 totals 16 residues. Trimming took 5 bases from V and 4 from J; bases not matched to a gene: 12. CDR3 protein: CASSLSGGGGRETQYF. The CDR3 DNA follows: TGTGCCAGCAGTCTCTCGGGAGGGGGGGGGCGAGAGACCCAGTACTTC.

V and J are TRBV29-1 and TRBJ1-6; D ambiguous. The CDR3 extends over 13 amino acids. CDR1 is SQVTM, CDR2 ANQGSEA, per germline. V was pared by 6 bases and J by 8 bases, with 14 bases between. This CDR3 reads CSVRSSGDSPLHF. DNA for the CDR3: TGCAGCGTGCGCTCGTCCGGAGATTCACCCCTCCACTTT.

This clonotype came up a few times. The CDR3 DNA reads as TGCGCCAGCAGCCCGGAAACAGGGGTCCAAGAGACCCAGTACTTC. Translated: CASSPETGVQETQYF. The chain couples TRBV5-1 to TRBJ2-5, with 7 bases identical to TRBD1. Trimming removed 4 bases from V and 1 base from J; junction bases left unmatched: 7. The length of the CDR3 is 15 residues. The germline V gene has CDR1 SGHRS and CDR2 YFSETQ.

The V call is TRBV30, the J call TRBJ1-1, with D unresolved. The germline CDR1 and CDR2 sequences are GTSNPN and SVGIG (reference sequence). This CDR3 has 13 amino acids. With 0 bases removed from V and 1 base from J, the gap between germline ends came to 6 bases. The CDR3 nucleotides are TGTGCCTGGAGTGTAATGGAGAACACTGAAGCTTTCTTT. It translates to CAWSVMENTEAFF.

This clonotype occurred many times. The chain's CDR3 is CASSYAGTIQYF. For the CDR3, the DNA is TGTGCCAGCAGTTACGCAGGGACCATTCAGTACTTC. This sequence joins TRBV6-2 or TRBV6-3 and TRBJ2-4; the D gene could be TRBD1 or TRBD2 (5 bases each). The CDR3 has 12 amino acids. Trimming shortened V by 2 bases and J by 9 bases, and 8 bases separated the two germline ends. Germline CDR1 reads MNHEY; CDR2 reads SVGEGT.

This clonotype was picked up a small number of times. The chain employs TRBV5-1 and TRBJ2-2; D might be TRBD2 (6 bases). Trimming removed 4 bases at V and 2 bases at J, with 15 bases between. The CDR3 extends over 16 amino acids. Germline V lookup: CDR1 SGHRS, CDR2 YFSETQ. The DNA of the CDR3 is TGCGCCAGCAGCCCCCGGCAGGGAGGTAACACCGGGGAGCTGTTTTTT. Its protein product is CASSPRQGGNTGELFF.

This clonotype was seen ten or more times. The rearrangement joins TRBV6-5 to TRBJ1-1, with D possibly matching TRBD1 (5 bases). The CDR3 is made up of 15 amino acids. V gave up 2 bases and J gave up 3 bases, with 13 bases separating them. Germline assignment: CDR1 MNHEY and CDR2 SVGAGI. This CDR3 is CASSYRRGGDTEAFF. In DNA, the CDR3 is TGTGCCAGCAGTTACAGAAGGGGAGGGGACACTGAAGCTTTCTTT.

This clonotype was observed many times. The chain recombines TRBV27 with TRBJ1-5; possibly TRBD1 for D (5 bases). The CDR3 is 15 residues long. Germline-derived CDR1 and CDR2 are MNHEY and SMNVEV (reference sequence). V was clipped by 5 bases and J by 0 bases, with 11 bases between them. CDR3 DNA: TGTGCCAGCAGTGAGACAGCTTATAGCAATCAGCCCCAGCATTTT. This gives the protein CASSETAYSNQPQHF.

This clonotype was counted a few times. The V and J genes are TRBV3-1 and TRBJ1-3; no clear D. Germline CDR1 and CDR2: LGHDT and YNNKEL (reference sequence). V was clipped by 8 bases and J by 0 bases, with 11 bases between them. CDR3 size: 14 residues. In DNA form, the CDR3 reads TGTGCCAGCGCTACGGAAAGCTCTGGAAACACCATATATTTT. It translates to CASATESSGNTIYF.

This chain uses TRBV28 with TRBJ1-5; perhaps TRBD1 as D (5 bases). Trimming stripped 5 bases from V and 5 bases from J, with 10 bases between. Germline V gene data show CDR1 as MDHEN and CDR2 as SYDVKM. The CDR3 runs to 13 residues. The CDR3 DNA sequence: TGTGCCAGCAGTACGGACACGTATCAGCCCCAGCATTTT. It translates to CASSTDTYQPQHF.

The J gene is TRBJ2-7, the V gene TRBV20-1, with 7 bases identical to TRBD1. The germline V gene encodes CDR1 DFQATT and CDR2 SNEGSKA (reference sequence). V lost 3 bases and J lost 2; bases outside the gene matches: 7. CDR3 length equals 14 residues. The CDR3 is CSASIGTGAYEQYF. In DNA, the CDR3 is TGCAGTGCTAGTATCGGAACAGGGGCCTACGAGCAGTACTTC.